These 30 T cell receptor beta chains originate from one sample sequenced in a study of blood T cells in healthy people across ages. A sample-barcoded 5' primer and a J-beta primer mix were used in a second PCR of roughly 6 to 11 cycles. TCRdb recomputed calls from the 5' RACE reads with MiXCR, one row per CDR3 protein. Of over 1,500,000 distinct CDR3 sequences in the sample, approximately 50% were seen once. Sequences were obtained from blood. These receptors originate from a woman aged 35 to 49 in good health.

This clonotype was observed a few times. The chain recombines TRBV12-3 or TRBV12-4 with TRBJ2-3; 12 positions match TRBD2. CDR3 length equals 19 residues. With V trimmed by 0 bases and J by 2 bases, 9 bases remained unmatched. CDR3 region: CASSLARGLAGGHTDTQYF. CDR3 nucleotides: TGTGCCAGCAGTTTAGCGCGAGGGCTAGCGGGGGGGCACACAGATACGCAGTATTTT.

The rearrangement joins TRBV7-6 to TRBJ2-4, with 7 bases matching TRBD1. Looked up from germline, CDR1 is SGHVS and CDR2 is FNYEAQ. J gave up 7 bases and V 5 bases, and 8 bases lay outside the gene matches. The CDR3 is 14 residues long. The CDR3 DNA follows: TGTGCCAGCAGCCCCACAGGGGAAGGGAACATTCAGTACTTC. It yields the protein CASSPTGEGNIQYF. Filled out from reference TRBV7-6 and TRBJ2-4, the complete variable domain reads GAGVSQSPRYKVTKRGQDVALRCDPISGHVSLYWYRQALGQGPEFLTYFNYEAQQDKSGLPNDRFSAERPEGSISTLTIQRTEQRDSAMYRCASSPTGEGNIQYFGAGTRLSVL.

This rearrangement joins TRBV4-1 to TRBJ2-3; 13 nucleotides match TRBD2. The germline V gene has CDR1 MGHRA and CDR2 YSYEKL. The CDR3 runs 18 residues. The J segment lost 7 bases and the V segment lost 1 base, leaving 11 bases of the junction unmatched. CDR3 residues: CASSQVGTSGGAGNTQYF. DNA for the CDR3: TGCGCCAGCAGCCAAGTTGGCACTAGCGGGGGGGCGGGAAATACGCAGTATTTT.

As regards this clonotype: Germline is not matched at one junction end, which may reflect a read error. The chain recombines TRBV28 with TRBJ2-3, with 8 bases lining up with TRBD2. Per the germline V gene, CDR1 is MDHEN and CDR2 is SYDVKM. CDR3 length: 14 amino acids. DNA of the CDR3: TGTGTCAGCCGGAGCGGGGGCCCTACAGATACGCAGTATTTT. Its protein product is CVSRSGGPTDTQYF.

This clonotype was seen many times. The chain combines TRBV7-2 with TRBJ2-3; D is unresolved. V was trimmed by 1 base and J by 2 bases, leaving 7 bases between them. This CDR3 is built from 14 residues. CDR1 and CDR2 from the germline V gene are SGHTA and FQGNSA. CDR3 residues: CASSLDAFTDTQYF. As DNA, the CDR3 is TGTGCCAGCAGCTTAGATGCCTTCACAGATACGCAGTATTTT.

The V gene is TRBV6-1, the J gene TRBJ2-7; TRBD2 might be the D (6 bases). The ends were cut back, 10 bases at V and 5 bases at J, with 15 bases in the middle. Looked up from germline, CDR1 is MNHNS and CDR2 is SASEGT. This CDR3 region has 12 residues. CDR3 in amino acids: CATRDSGDEQYF. CDR3 DNA: TGTGCCACCAGGGACTCTGGGGACGAGCAGTACTTC.

As regards this clonotype: Germline and junction disagree at one end, which may indicate a read error. This sequence joins TRBV25-1 and TRBJ2-1; D is unresolved. CDR1 is MGHDK and CDR2 is SYGVNS in the germline V gene. CDR3 size: 11 residues. CDR3 amino acids: CAGRIYNEQFF. The CDR3 region has the DNA TGTGCCGGCAGAATATACAATGAGCAGTTCTTC.

V usage is TRBV20-1 and J usage is TRBJ2-2; D gene uncertain. Trimming stripped 3 bases from V and 1 base from J, with 9 bases between. Germline V gene sequence: CDR1 DFQATT, CDR2 SNEGSKA (reference sequence). The CDR3 has 14 residues. The CDR3 DNA reads TGCAGTGCTAGCAAGACTGAGAACACCGGGGAGCTGTTTTTT. Translated: CSASKTENTGELFF.

In this sample, this clonotype turned up once. This chain uses TRBV7-9 with TRBJ1-2, with D tentatively TRBD1 (5 bases). Trimming removed 2 bases from V and 4 bases from J, with 11 bases in between. This CDR3 contains 14 residues. CDR1 and CDR2 from the germline V gene are SEHNR and FQNEAQ (reference sequence). The CDR3 DNA is TGTGCCAGCAGCTTAACCCGGACAACCTATGGCTACACCTTC. Translation: CASSLTRTTYGYTF.

The chain recombines TRBV20-1 with TRBJ1-1; D not resolved. CDR1 is DFQATT and CDR2 is SNEGSKA in the germline V gene (reference sequence). The CDR3 has 12 residues. Trimming left V 5 bases short and J 6 bases short, with 13 bases between. CDR3 amino acids: CSAEVLRAEAFF. The CDR3 bases are TGCAGTGCTGAAGTCCTGCGGGCTGAAGCTTTCTTT.

This clonotype has just a few counts. The V gene is TRBV4-2, the J gene TRBJ2-5; 13 nucleotides match TRBD2. The trim removed 0 bases at V and 5 bases at J, leaving 12 bases unmatched. The germline gives CDR1 LGHNA, CDR2 YNFKEQ. The CDR3 contains 19 residues. The CDR3 DNA reads as TGTGCCAGCAGCCAAGATACGTACACTAGCGGGGGGGTGATGGAGACCCAGTACTTC. Protein product: CASSQDTYTSGGVMETQYF.

This chain links TRBV5-1 with TRBJ2-5, with D possibly TRBD2 on 5 matching bases. Per the germline V gene, CDR1 is SGHRS and CDR2 is YFSETQ. The CDR3 length is 17 residues. V dropped 5 bases and J dropped 4 bases, with 24 bases sitting between them. CDR3 DNA sequence: TGCGCCAGCAGGGATTTAGCGAACGGTATATCAAGAGAGACCCAGTACTTC. Protein: CASRDLANGISRETQYF. Using reference TRBV5-1 and TRBJ2-5 for the parts outside the CDR3, the full variable domain is KAGVTQTPRYLIKTRGQQVTLSCSPISGHRSVSWYQQTPGQGLQFLFEYFSETQRNKGNFPGRFSGRQFSNSRSEMNVSTLELGDSALYLCASRDLANGISRETQYFGPGTRLLVL.

CDR3 sequence (DNA): TGTGCCAGCAGCTTAGCCCAAAGGGGGGTTGAAGCTTTCTTT. Amino acid sequence: CASSLAQRGVEAFF. The rearrangement joins TRBV7-2 to TRBJ1-1; TRBD1 is a possible D gene (6 bases). V was trimmed by 0 bases and J by 7 bases, leaving 12 bases between them. In germline, CDR1 is SGHTA, CDR2 FQGNSA. The CDR3 runs 14 residues.

The rearrangement uses TRBV5-6 and TRBJ2-7, with TRBD1 identical over 11 bases. Trimming cost V 5 bases and J 5 bases; bases outside gene matches: 6. The CDR3 has 14 residues. Germline CDR1 and CDR2: SGHDT and YYEEEE. The CDR3 region is CASSFGQGAHEQYF. The DNA for the CDR3 is TGTGCCAGCAGTTTCGGACAGGGGGCTCACGAGCAGTACTTC.

A note on this clonotype: One end of the junction varies from germline; a read error may be responsible. CDR3 residues: CASSGFSGGVYNERFF. CDR3 bases: TGTGCCAGCAGCGGGTTTAGCGGGGGGGTCTACAATGAGCGGTTCTTC. The V gene is TRBV9, the J gene TRBJ2-1; 11 bases match TRBD2. The CDR3 extends over 16 amino acids. In germline, CDR1 is SGDLS, CDR2 YYNGEE. Filled out from reference TRBV9 and TRBJ2-1, the complete variable domain reads DSGVTQTPKHLITATGQRVTLRCSPRSGDLSVYWYQQSLDQGLQFLIQYYNGEERAKGNILERFSAQQFPDLHSELNLSSLELGDSALYFCASSGFSGGVYNERFFGPGTRLTVL.

In regard to this clonotype: A much larger clone lies a single base off, so this may be a read error. The chain is built from TRBV7-2 and TRBJ2-1, with D possibly TRBD2 on 5 matching bases. The CDR3 length is 14 residues. V gave up 1 base and J gave up 10 bases, with 14 bases separating them. CDR1 and CDR2 (germline): SGHTA, FQGNSA. CDR3 amino acids: CASSLGGPTYEQFF. CDR3 DNA: TGTGCCAGCAGCTTAGGAGGGCCTACCTACGAGCAGTTCTTC.

This clonotype occurred a few times. V gene TRBV20-1 combines with J gene TRBJ2-3, with TRBD2 matching 9 bases. After removal of 5 bases from V and 0 bases from J, the junction contained 6 bases not matched to a gene. Germline CDR1 reads DFQATT; CDR2 reads SNEGSKA (reference sequence). This CDR3 contains 15 residues. CDR3 sequence (DNA): TGCAGTGCTGCCCGACTAGCGGTGAGCACAGATACGCAGTATTTT. Translating it yields CSAARLAVSTDTQYF.

This clonotype occurred a few times. The chain is built from TRBV27 and TRBJ2-1; tentatively, D is TRBD2 (5 bases). V shed 6 bases and J shed 4 bases, with 10 bases lying between them. The CDR3 runs to 13 residues. CDR1 and CDR2 (germline): MNHEY, SMNVEV (reference sequence). CDR3 protein: CASRGSPYNEQFF. Here the CDR3 DNA reads TGTGCCAGCAGAGGGAGCCCATACAATGAGCAGTTCTTC.

V is TRBV13 and J is TRBJ2-5, with 11 bases fitting TRBD2. Per germline, CDR1 PRHDT and CDR2 FYEKMQ (reference sequence). V lost 5 bases and J lost 0; bases outside the gene matches: 2. The CDR3 has 15 residues. CDR3 sequence reads: CASSQLAGDQETQYF. The DNA for the CDR3 is TGTGCCAGCAGCCAACTAGCGGGGGACCAAGAGACCCAGTACTTC.

The V gene is TRBV15, the J gene TRBJ1-2, with TRBD1 as a possible D gene (5 bases). V was pared by 1 base and J by 4 bases, with 16 bases between. CDR3 size: 16 residues. Germline V gene data show CDR1 as LNHNV and CDR2 as YYDKDF (reference sequence). Here the CDR3 reads CATSRAGGAPGYGYTF. The CDR3 nucleotides read TGTGCCACCAGCAGAGCTGGAGGGGCCCCGGGCTATGGCTACACCTTC.

The V gene is TRBV21-1, the J gene TRBJ2-4; the table's TRBD1 call for D was not verified on the DNA. The J call is in doubt because the DNA end fits TRBJ2-5 better. TRBV21-1 is labeled a pseudogene. This CDR3 contains 15 residues. This CDR3 is CASSKEAGWLGTQYF. For the CDR3, the DNA is TGTGCCAGCAGCAAAGAGGCAGGGTGGTTGGGGACCCAGTACTTC.

The V call is TRBV6-2 or TRBV6-3, the J call TRBJ2-7, with D possibly matching TRBD1 (6 bases). The tail of the sequence fits TRBJ2-5 better, so the J call may be wrong. This CDR3 is 15 amino acids long. CDR1 is MNHEY, CDR2 SVGEGT, per germline. The CDR3 is CASSYTRGRFETQYF. In nucleotides, the CDR3 is TGTGCCAGCAGTTACACCAGGGGCCGGTTTGAGACCCAGTACTTC.

V gene TRBV5-5 combines with J gene TRBJ1-5; no firm D call. Trimming left V 6 bases short and J 0 bases short, with 19 bases between. Per germline, CDR1 SGHKS and CDR2 YYEKEE (reference sequence). The CDR3 sequence is 17 residues long. CDR3 loop: CASTHDLAFDSNQPQHF. DNA of the CDR3: TGTGCCAGCACCCACGACCTGGCGTTTGATAGCAATCAGCCCCAGCATTTT.

This clonotype was seen many times. This chain connects TRBV13 to TRBJ2-7, with D uncertain. The CDR3 length is 14 residues. V dropped 2 bases and J dropped 0 bases, with 8 bases sitting between them. CDR1 and CDR2 (germline): PRHDT, FYEKMQ (reference sequence). The CDR3 spells CASSLSVSSYEQYF. The CDR3 region has the DNA TGTGCCAGCAGCTTATCGGTGAGCTCCTACGAGCAGTACTTC.

V is TRBV6-5 and J is TRBJ1-6, with D unclear. The CDR3 spans 14 residues. Looked up from germline, CDR1 is MNHEY and CDR2 is SVGAGI. V was clipped by 0 bases and J by 14 bases, with 14 bases between them. CDR3 sequence (DNA): TGTGCCAGCAGTTACTCGCTGAGCCAGAGAGCCCTCCACTTT. Amino acid sequence: CASSYSLSQRALHF.

There are a few counts of this clonotype. The rearrangement joins TRBV27 to TRBJ1-4, with D maybe TRBD1 (6 bases). CDR1 and CDR2 from the germline V gene are MNHEY and SMNVEV (reference sequence). The CDR3 totals 15 residues. V was trimmed by 7 bases and J by 7 bases, leaving 19 bases between them. The CDR3 sequence: CASKKRQVGGEKLFF. In DNA form, the CDR3 reads TGTGCCAGCAAGAAAAGACAGGTTGGTGGTGAAAAACTGTTTTTT.

This chain links TRBV7-9 with TRBJ1-4, with D perhaps TRBD1 (5 bases). The germline V gene encodes CDR1 SEHNR and CDR2 FQNEAQ (reference sequence). This CDR3 has 16 residues. Trimming pared 5 bases from V and 6 bases from J, leaving 19 bases between. The CDR3 is CASSTGGKRYDEKLFF. The CDR3, as DNA: TGTGCCAGCAGCACTGGGGGGAAACGTTATGATGAAAAACTGTTTTTT.

This clonotype was picked up a small number of times. The chain employs TRBV13 and TRBJ2-7; possibly TRBD1 or TRBD2 for D (5 bases each). The CDR3 has 15 residues. Trimming removed 3 bases from V and 3 bases from J, with 15 bases in between. Germline V gene lookup returns CDR1 PRHDT and CDR2 FYEKMQ (reference sequence). The CDR3 DNA is TGTGCCAGCAGCTTCCGGGACCAGGCGGGCTACGAGCAGTACTTC. Translated, it gives CASSFRDQAGYEQYF.

Note on this clonotype: A read error may produce the germline difference seen at one junction end. The CDR3 nucleotides are TGTGCCAACAGTTTCAGGACAGGCGGCTACACCTTC. Protein sequence: CANSFRTGGYTF. The chain employs TRBV27 and TRBJ1-2; TRBD1 matches 7 bases. This CDR3 is 12 amino acids long. Germline lookup yields CDR1 MNHEY and CDR2 SMNVEV (reference sequence).

This clonotype has only a few counts. This rearrangement joins TRBV5-5 to TRBJ2-1; D is unresolved. The ends were cut back, 3 bases at V and 8 bases at J, with 12 bases in the middle. The CDR3 is made up of 13 amino acids. Germline loops: CDR1 SGHKS, CDR2 YYEKEE (reference sequence). The CDR3: CASSSVGGYEQFF. CDR3 in DNA: TGTGCCAGCAGCTCGGTAGGCGGCTATGAGCAGTTCTTC. The whole variable domain, remainder taken from reference TRBV5-5 and TRBJ2-1, is DAGVTQSPTHLIKTRGQQVTLRCSPISGHKSVSWYQQVLGQGPQFIFQYYEKEERGRGNFPDRFSARQFPNYSSELNVNALLLGDSALYLCASSSVGGYEQFFGPGTRLTVL.